The entry below describes one TCR beta chain. Its antigen is unidentified. V was cut by 6 bases and J by 2 bases, with 13 bases left in between. Germline V gene sequence: CDR1 MNHNY, CDR2 SVGAGI (reference sequence). This CDR3 region has 14 residues. The repertoire was sequenced with immunoSEQ multiplex PCR; TCRdb's copy has only in-frame clones and lacks some. The table lists tens of thousands of clones, about 89% of them singletons. The sample originates from a study of OX40 agonist ivuxolimab in advanced cancers. Study outcomes and limitations: Among T cells, CD8+ cells averaged more expanded clones than CD4+ cells.

The clonotype originates from an adult with an advanced solid tumor such as melanoma, head and neck, liver or kidney cancer. Sequenced here: CD4+ or CD8+ T cells sorted from blood, sampled in a trial of the OX40 agonist ivuxolimab. The chain employs TRBV6-6 and TRBJ1-2, with D possibly matching TRBD1 (6 bases). The CDR3 is CASSDTGLNYGYTF. CDR3 DNA: TGTGCCAGCAGCGACACAGGGTTAAACTATGGCTACACCTTC.